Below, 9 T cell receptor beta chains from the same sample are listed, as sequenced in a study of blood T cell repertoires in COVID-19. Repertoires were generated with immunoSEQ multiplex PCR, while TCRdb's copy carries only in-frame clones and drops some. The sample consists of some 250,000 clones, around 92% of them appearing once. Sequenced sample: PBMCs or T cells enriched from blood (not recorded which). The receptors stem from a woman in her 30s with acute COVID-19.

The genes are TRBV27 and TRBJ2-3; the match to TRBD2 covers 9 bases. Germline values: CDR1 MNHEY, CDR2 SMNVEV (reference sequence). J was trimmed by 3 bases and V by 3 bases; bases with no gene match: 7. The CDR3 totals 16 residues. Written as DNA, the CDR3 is TGTGCCAGCAGTTTTTTGCGGGGGGGCCTGACAGATACGCAGTATTTT. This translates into CASSFLRGGLTDTQYF.

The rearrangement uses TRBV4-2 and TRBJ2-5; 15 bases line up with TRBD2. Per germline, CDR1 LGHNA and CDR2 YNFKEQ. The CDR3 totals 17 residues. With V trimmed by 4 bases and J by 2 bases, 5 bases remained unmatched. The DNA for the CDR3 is TGTGCCAGCAGCCTGGGGACTAGCGGGGGGAGTCAAGAGACCCAGTACTTC. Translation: CASSLGTSGGSQETQYF.

In DNA form, the CDR3 reads TGTGCCAGCAGCGTAGCTCTGTCTAGCGGGGGGGGAGGTACGCAGTATTTT. Translating gives CASSVALSSGGGGTQYF. This sequence joins TRBV9 and TRBJ2-3, with 12 bases aligning to TRBD2. CDR1 is SGDLS, CDR2 YYNGEE, per germline. The junction had 10 bases not matched to a gene; V was cut back by 0 bases and J by 8 bases. This CDR3 spans 17 amino acids.

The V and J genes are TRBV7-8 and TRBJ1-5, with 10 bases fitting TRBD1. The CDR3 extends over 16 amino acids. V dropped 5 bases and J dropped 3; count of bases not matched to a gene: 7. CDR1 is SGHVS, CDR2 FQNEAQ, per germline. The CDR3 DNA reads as TGTGCCAGCAGCACGACCGGGACAGGGGTCAATCAGCCCCAGCATTTT. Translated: CASSTTGTGVNQPQHF.

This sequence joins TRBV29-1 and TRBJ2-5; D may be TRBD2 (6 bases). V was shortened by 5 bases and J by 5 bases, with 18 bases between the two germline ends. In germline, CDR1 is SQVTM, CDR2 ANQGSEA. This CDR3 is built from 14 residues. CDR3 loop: CSVPHGAGGETQYF. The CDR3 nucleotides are TGCAGCGTTCCACATGGGGCAGGAGGGGAGACCCAGTACTTC.

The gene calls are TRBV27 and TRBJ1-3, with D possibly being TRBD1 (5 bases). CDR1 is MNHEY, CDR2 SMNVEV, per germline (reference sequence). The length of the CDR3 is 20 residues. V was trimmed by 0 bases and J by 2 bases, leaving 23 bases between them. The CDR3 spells CASSLSPNWGSRDPGNTIYF. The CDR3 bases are TGTGCCAGCAGTTTATCGCCGAATTGGGGATCGCGGGACCCTGGAAACACCATATATTTT.

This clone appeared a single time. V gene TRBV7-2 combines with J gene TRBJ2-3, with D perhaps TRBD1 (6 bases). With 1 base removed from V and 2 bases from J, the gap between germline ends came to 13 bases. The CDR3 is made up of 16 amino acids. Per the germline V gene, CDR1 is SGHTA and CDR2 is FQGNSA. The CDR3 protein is CASSLGTGQLTDTQYF. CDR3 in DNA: TGTGCCAGCAGCTTAGGAACGGGACAACTCACAGATACGCAGTATTTT.

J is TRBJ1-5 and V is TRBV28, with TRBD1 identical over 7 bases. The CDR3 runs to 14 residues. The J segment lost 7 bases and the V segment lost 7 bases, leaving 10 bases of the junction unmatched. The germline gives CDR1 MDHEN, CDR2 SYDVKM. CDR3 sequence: CASNPPGGEQPQHF. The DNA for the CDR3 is TGTGCCAGCAATCCTCCAGGGGGAGAACAGCCCCAGCATTTT.

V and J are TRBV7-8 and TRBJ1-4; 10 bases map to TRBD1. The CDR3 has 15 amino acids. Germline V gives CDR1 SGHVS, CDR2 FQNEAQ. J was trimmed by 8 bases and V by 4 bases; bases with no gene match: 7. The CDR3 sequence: CASSSGGTGVEKLFF. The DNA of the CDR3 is TGTGCCAGCAGCTCCGGGGGGACAGGGGTGGAAAAACTGTTTTTT.